Listed here are 11 T cell receptor beta chains from one sample, sequenced in a study of T cell responses to AZD1222 COVID-19 vaccine. Profiled with immunoSEQ multiplex PCR; TCRdb holds only in-frame clones, not every one. The sample shows over 100,000 clones, 86% of them seen only once. Here the sequenced sample was peripheral blood, taken on day 0 of AZD1222 vaccination. These receptors were taken from an adult in good health.

The chain combines TRBV7-3 with TRBJ2-5; 8 bases match TRBD1. CDR3 length equals 13 residues. The trim removed 5 bases at V and 4 bases at J, leaving 3 bases unmatched. The germline CDR1 and CDR2 sequences are SGHTA and FQGTGA. The CDR3 spells CASSQTGVETQYF. Here the CDR3 DNA reads TGTGCCAGCAGCCAGACAGGGGTAGAGACCCAGTACTTC. Together with reference TRBV7-3 and TRBJ2-5, the CDR3 gives the full variable domain: GAGVSQTPSNKVTEKGKYVELRCDPISGHTALYWYRQSLGQGPEFLIYFQGTGAADDSGLPNDRFFAVRPEGSVSTLKIQRTERGDSAVYLCASSQTGVETQYFGPGTRLLVL.

The rearrangement joins TRBV28 to TRBJ2-1; either TRBD1 or TRBD2 may fit D (5 bases each). The CDR3 extends over 15 amino acids. Trimming shortened V by 5 bases and J by 5 bases, and 16 bases separated the two germline ends. Germline CDR1 MDHEN, CDR2 SYDVKM. The CDR3 sequence: CASSPFRDGDNEQFF. The CDR3 nucleotides are TGTGCCAGCAGTCCCTTTCGGGACGGTGACAATGAGCAGTTCTTC.

The V call is TRBV7-2, the J call TRBJ2-3, with 10 bases fitting TRBD2. This CDR3 contains 18 residues. Germline-derived CDR1 and CDR2 are SGHTA and FQGNSA. With 5 bases clipped from V and 2 bases from J, the junction kept 13 bases outside the gene matches. CDR3 in amino acids: CASSINSPGLANTDTQYF. DNA of the CDR3: TGTGCCAGCAGCATAAATTCCCCGGGACTAGCGAACACAGATACGCAGTATTTT.

The chain has TRBV19 and TRBJ2-2; D ambiguous. This CDR3 has 15 residues. V was clipped by 5 bases and J by 0 bases, with 10 bases between them. CDR1 is LNHDA and CDR2 is SQIVND in the germline V gene (reference sequence). The CDR3 DNA sequence: TGTGCCAGTAGTCCACGACATTCGAACACCGGGGAGCTGTTTTTT. Its protein product is CASSPRHSNTGELFF. The entire variable domain, with the rest obtained from reference TRBV19 and TRBJ2-2, is as follows: DGGITQSPKYLFRKEGQNVTLSCEQNLNHDAMYWYRQDPGQGLRLIYYSQIVNDFQKGDIAEGYSVSREKKESFPLTVTSAQKNPTAFYLCASSPRHSNTGELFFGEGSRLTVL.

CDR3 nucleotide sequence: TGTGCCAGCAGCTTAAGGACGGACAATGAGCAGTTCTTC. This encodes CASSLRTDNEQFF. The chain has TRBV11-2 and TRBJ2-1, with unresolved D. CDR3 size: 13 residues. Trimming stripped 2 bases from V and 5 bases from J, with 7 bases between. Germline V gene sequence: CDR1 SGHAT, CDR2 FQNNGV.

The chain joins TRBV11-2 to TRBJ2-2; no definite D call. CDR1 is SGHAT, CDR2 FQNNGV, per germline. Between the trimmed V and J ends, which lost 5 bases and 5 bases, there was a span of 12 bases. The CDR3 covers 14 residues. The CDR3 DNA follows: TGTGCCAGCAGCGAGAATCTAGTTACCGGGGAGCTGTTTTTT. This encodes CASSENLVTGELFF.

This chain links TRBV5-1 with TRBJ2-1; 11 nucleotides agree with TRBD2. V lost 0 bases, J lost 2 bases, and 1 base stayed unmatched. In germline, CDR1 is SGHRS, CDR2 YFSETQ. This CDR3 comprises 16 residues. In DNA, the CDR3 is TGCGCCAGCAGCTTGGTGACTAGCGGGGCCTACAATGAGCAGTTCTTC. Protein product: CASSLVTSGAYNEQFF. The entire variable domain, with the rest obtained from reference TRBV5-1 and TRBJ2-1, is as follows: KAGVTQTPRYLIKTRGQQVTLSCSPISGHRSVSWYQQTPGQGLQFLFEYFSETQRNKGNFPGRFSGRQFSNSRSEMNVSTLELGDSALYLCASSLVTSGAYNEQFFGPGTRLTVL.

This clone turned up a few times. The V gene is TRBV2, the J gene TRBJ2-7; the D gene could be TRBD1 or TRBD2 (6 bases each). Trimming left V 6 bases short and J 2 bases short, with 20 bases between. CDR3 length: 16 amino acids. In germline, CDR1 is SNHLY, CDR2 FYNNEI. The DNA for the CDR3 is TGTGCCAGCAGGGGTAGGGGGGCGGGCGTTACCTACGAGCAGTACTTC. Translation gives CASRGRGAGVTYEQYF.

V is TRBV7-2 and J is TRBJ2-2; D not certain. Trimming removed 0 bases from V and 3 bases from J, with 8 bases in between. Germline values: CDR1 SGHTA, CDR2 FQGNSA. The CDR3 consists of 15 residues. The CDR3 region is CASSLASGYTGELFF. Written as DNA, the CDR3 is TGTGCCAGCAGCTTAGCGTCCGGGTACACCGGGGAGCTGTTTTTT.

The chain recombines TRBV27 with TRBJ2-2; D unresolved. The V end was cut by 5 bases, the J end by 5 bases, with 18 bases between. The germline V gene encodes CDR1 MNHEY and CDR2 SMNVEV (reference sequence). This CDR3 spans 16 amino acids. The CDR3 sequence: CASSARTVTHTGELFF. CDR3 DNA sequence: TGTGCCAGCAGTGCTCGGACCGTAACGCATACCGGGGAGCTGTTTTTT.

CDR3 loop: CASNLNTEAFF. CDR3 nucleotides: TGTGCCAGTAATTTGAACACTGAAGCTTTCTTT. The rearrangement links TRBV19 to TRBJ1-1; D not resolved. V lost 7 bases to trimming and J lost 0 bases, with 3 bases between them. Germline V CDR1 and CDR2: LNHDA, SQIVND (reference sequence). The CDR3 extends over 11 amino acids.